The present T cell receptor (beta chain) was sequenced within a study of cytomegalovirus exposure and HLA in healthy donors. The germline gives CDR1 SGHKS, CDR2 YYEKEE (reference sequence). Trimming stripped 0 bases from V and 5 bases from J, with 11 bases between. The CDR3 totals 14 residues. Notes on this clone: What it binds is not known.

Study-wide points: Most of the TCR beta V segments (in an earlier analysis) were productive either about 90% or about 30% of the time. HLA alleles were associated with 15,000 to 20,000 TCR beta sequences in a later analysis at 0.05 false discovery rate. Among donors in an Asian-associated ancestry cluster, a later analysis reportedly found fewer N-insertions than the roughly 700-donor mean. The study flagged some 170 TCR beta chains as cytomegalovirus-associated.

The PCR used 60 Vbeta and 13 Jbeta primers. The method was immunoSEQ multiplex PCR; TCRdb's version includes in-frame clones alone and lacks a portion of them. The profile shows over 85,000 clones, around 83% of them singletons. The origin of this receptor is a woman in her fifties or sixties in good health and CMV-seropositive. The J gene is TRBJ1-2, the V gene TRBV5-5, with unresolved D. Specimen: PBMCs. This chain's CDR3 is CASSLAPEAYGYTF. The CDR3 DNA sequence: TGTGCCAGCAGCTTGGCCCCGGAAGCGTATGGCTACACCTTC.